This entry lists 3 T cell receptor beta chains sequenced from one sample in a study of Ad26.COV2.S vaccination and SARS-CoV-2 variants. Sequencing used immunoSEQ multiplex PCR; TCRdb keeps in-frame clones, though not all of them. Among over 400,000 clones listed, about 91% were seen once. Treatment noted: some 19 received Ad26.COV2.S at low or high dose, single or two shots; five or six received placebo; per-sample allocation not given. Sampling was done on day 63 after the first vaccine or placebo injection. The starting material was peripheral blood, obtained in a trial of Ad26.COV2.S vaccine versus placebo. Receptors were obtained from a person aged 18-65 years who received the Ad26.COV2.S COVID-19 vaccine or a placebo.

J is TRBJ2-2 and V is TRBV19; D gene unclear. The CDR3 has 15 residues. Trimming pared 8 bases from V and 0 bases from J, leaving 13 bases between. Germline V gives CDR1 LNHDA, CDR2 SQIVND (reference sequence). DNA for the CDR3: TGTGCCAGTTCAGTGCCACTCGCGAACACCGGGGAGCTGTTTTTT. Amino acid sequence: CASSVPLANTGELFF. Combining the CDR3 with reference TRBV19 and TRBJ2-2 gives the whole variable domain DGGITQSPKYLFRKEGQNVTLSCEQNLNHDAMYWYRQDPGQGLRLIYYSQIVNDFQKGDIAEGYSVSREKKESFPLTVTSAQKNPTAFYLCASSVPLANTGELFFGEGSRLTVL.

Details on this clone: The same CDR3 is also encoded by other DNA sequences in this sample. The CDR3 nucleotides are TGTGCCAGTAGTATCGGAATCTCGAATGAAAAACTGTTTTTT. It translates to CASSIGISNEKLFF. The genes are TRBV19 and TRBJ1-4; no clear D. The CDR3 loop spans 14 amino acids. The V end was cut by 3 bases, the J end by 5 bases, with 10 bases between. CDR1 and CDR2 (germline): LNHDA, SQIVND (reference sequence). The variable domain in full, with the rest retrieved from reference TRBV19 and TRBJ1-4, is DGGITQSPKYLFRKEGQNVTLSCEQNLNHDAMYWYRQDPGQGLRLIYYSQIVNDFQKGDIAEGYSVSREKKESFPLTVTSAQKNPTAFYLCASSIGISNEKLFFGSGTQLSVL.

The chain couples TRBV19 to TRBJ2-1; TRBD2 agrees at 10 bases. Germline CDR1 reads LNHDA; CDR2 reads SQIVND (reference sequence). This CDR3 has 17 residues. Germline trimming cut 7 bases from V and 5 bases from J; bases unmatched to any gene: 14. The CDR3 region is CASTQFPGLAINNEQFF. CDR3 sequence (DNA): TGTGCCAGTACCCAGTTCCCGGGACTAGCGATTAACAATGAGCAGTTCTTC.